This T cell receptor beta chain appears in the sequencing data of a study of spatial heterogeneity in lung cancer. On the study more broadly: Strong correlation linked TCR transcript counts in tumor regions to a T cell module score derived from matched bulk RNA-seq. In the raw reads, each unique TCR and UMI combination was present more than ten times on average. Study-wide results and limits: Tumoral mutation counts were tracked by counts of expanded intratumoral alpha and beta TCRs.

The CDR3 has 16 amino acids. CDR1 and CDR2 from the germline V gene are DFQATT and SNEGSKA (reference sequence). The J segment lost 4 bases and the V segment lost 0 bases, leaving 4 bases of the junction unmatched. TCRdb re-analysed the 5' RACE reads in MiXCR, keeping a single row per CDR3 protein. The table lists about 20,000 distinct CDR3 sequences, about 6.5% of them singletons. The time point denotes: sample taken at primary tumor resection. A total of around 72 untreated early-stage non-small cell lung cancer patients served as donors. Sequencing of whole RNA from tumor, nontumor lung or frozen PBMC involved no sorting. A word on this clonotype: As yet, its antigen is unknown.

Sequencing used lung tumor tissue, obtained at surgery. The chain couples TRBV20-1 to TRBJ2-6, with 9 bases matching TRBD1. The TCR comes from a female donor with early-stage non-small cell lung cancer. This chain's CDR3 is CSAREQGALGANVLTF. The CDR3 DNA follows: TGCAGTGCTAGAGAACAGGGGGCGTTAGGGGCCAACGTCCTGACTTTC.